These T cell receptor beta chains were read from a single sample in a study of cytomegalovirus exposure and HLA in healthy donors. The data were produced by immunoSEQ multiplex PCR, yet TCRdb's version contains in-frame clones alone and is incomplete. The top ten clones hold 10% to 15% of a sample with 180,000 or so clones, around 83% of them seen once. The sequenced material came from PBMCs. These receptors all come from a woman in her 30s in good health and CMV-seropositive. CDR3s include the opening cysteine and the closing phenylalanine or tryptophan. The D gene is left open where the match is weak. Some rows mark clone size as missing; the rest say once, few, many or name a class of expanded clone.

TGTGCCAGCAGCTTGGTACAGGGGGCAGTCTTCGAGCAGTACTTC,CASSLVQGAVFEQYF,TRBD1,TRBV5-6,TRBJ2-7,.
TGTGCCAGCAGCTTGGCCCTTACTAGCACAGATACGCAGTATTTT,CASSLALTSTDTQYF,.,TRBV5-6,TRBJ2-3,.
TGTGCCAGCAGTAGCCCCTCCGCGGGAGGTTGGTACGAGCAGTACTTC,CASSSPSAGGWYEQYF,TRBD2,TRBV6-6,TRBJ2-7,.
TGTGCCAGCAGCTTAGGCGGGGGGGGAGAGACCCAGTACTTC,CASSLGGGGETQYF,TRBD2,TRBV11-1,TRBJ2-5,.
TGCGCCAGCAGCTTGGAGACAGGTACCTACAATGAGCAGTTCTTC,CASSLETGTYNEQFF,.,TRBV5-1,TRBJ2-1,.
TGCGCCAGCAGCTCAACACAGGGGGCGGTCGGCGAGCAGTACTTC,CASSSTQGAVGEQYF,TRBD1,TRBV5-1,TRBJ2-7,.
TGTGCCAGTAGATTAGGCGTGGGACGATGGCGGGAGTCCACAGATACGCAGTATTTT,CASRLGVGRWRESTDTQYF,TRBD2,TRBV19,TRBJ2-3,once
TGTGCCAGCAGTAGAATCCGGACTAGCGGAGGCTACGGGGAGCTGTTTTTT,CASSRIRTSGGYGELFF,TRBD2,TRBV2,TRBJ2-2,.
TGTGCCACCAGCTCTAGGCTAACACGCGCCGGGGAGCTGTTTTTT,CATSSRLTRAGELFF,.,TRBV15,TRBJ2-2,.
TGCGCCAGCAGCCAAGATTCGCCAGGGTCGGGTACAGATACGCAGTATTTT,CASSQDSPGSGTDTQYF,.,TRBV4-1,TRBJ2-3,once
TGTGCCAGTAGTACCCCCCGACCGGGGGTCGGTGGCTACACCTTC,CASSTPRPGVGGYTF,.,TRBV19,TRBJ1-2,.
TGTGCCAGCAGTCTCGGCGGGAGGGGCAATCAGCCCCAGCATTTT,CASSLGGRGNQPQHF,.,TRBV28,TRBJ1-5,few
TGTGCCAGCAGCTTAGTGGGGGGAGAGCAGTACTTC,CASSLVGGEQYF,.,TRBV11-2,TRBJ2-7,once
TGTGCCAGCAGCTTCGGGTCCCCCTCCTACAATGAGCAGTTCTTC,CASSFGSPSYNEQFF,.,TRBV7-9,TRBJ2-1,.
TGTGCCAGCAGTTTAAGCGGCACAGATACGCAGTATTTT,CASSLSGTDTQYF,.,TRBV27,TRBJ2-3,.
TGTGCCAGCAGCTCGGTAGCGGGAAGCTCCTACAATGAGCAGTTCTTC,CASSSVAGSSYNEQFF,TRBD2,TRBV7-9,TRBJ2-1,few
TGTGCCAGCAGCTTCCTAGCGGGAGGGGGAAATGAGCAGTTCTTC,CASSFLAGGGNEQFF,TRBD2,TRBV11-2,TRBJ2-1,.
TGCAGCGTTGATGATCTAGCGGGCGTCTTAAGCACAGATACGCAGTATTTT,CSVDDLAGVLSTDTQYF,TRBD2,TRBV29-1,TRBJ2-3,few
TGTGCCAGCAGGCAGACAGTCGTTAATCAGCCCCAGCATTTT,CASRQTVVNQPQHF,.,TRBV2,TRBJ1-5,few
TGTGCCTGGAGTGTAACGCTTGGGCGAGCTTTCTTT,CAWSVTLGRAFF,.,TRBV30,TRBJ1-1,.
TGTGCCAGCAGCACGTCCTCCGGGATCCCGAGGGGCTACACCTTC,CASSTSSGIPRGYTF,.,TRBV7-8,TRBJ1-2,.
TGCAGCGTCCAAGGGGGGACAGGCGGTTACGAAAAACTGTTTTTT,CSVQGGTGGYEKLFF,TRBD1,TRBV29-1,TRBJ1-4,.
TGTGCTAGCAGCCAGACTGACGATACTGAGCAGTTCTTC,CASSQTDDTEQFF,.,TRBV7-7,TRBJ2-1,.
TGCAGCGTCACACAGAGCTCTGGAAACACCATATATTTT,CSVTQSSGNTIYF,.,TRBV29-1,TRBJ1-3,.
TGTGCCAGCAGTGACTTACAGGGTGGAGAGACCCAGTACTTC,CASSDLQGGETQYF,.,TRBV25-1,TRBJ2-5,.
TGTGCCTGGAGACAGGGCTCAAATGAAAAACTGTTTTTT,CAWRQGSNEKLFF,.,TRBV30,TRBJ1-4,.
TGTGCCAGCAGGAAGGACAGGGGGGTCGACGAGCAGTACTTC,CASRKDRGVDEQYF,TRBD1,TRBV6-5,TRBJ2-7,once
TGTGCCAGCAGCTCGGGAATAAGGAGGTATGGCTACACCTTC,CASSSGIRRYGYTF,.,TRBV5-6,TRBJ1-2,.
TGTGCCAGCAGCCCGGGACAGGGGCTACAGCCCCAGCATTTT,CASSPGQGLQPQHF,TRBD1,TRBV5-6,TRBJ1-5,.
TGTGCCAGCAGCCAAGGGCAGATAAAAGAGACCCAGTACTTC,CASSQGQIKETQYF,.,TRBV14,TRBJ2-5,.
TGTGCCAGCTCACCTCCTGGACTAGCGAGTCAGATAGAGACCCAGTACTTC,CASSPPGLASQIETQYF,TRBD2,TRBV18,TRBJ2-5,.
TGTGCCAGCAGCTCCCGACAGATATCTGGGGCCAACGTCCTGACTTTC,CASSSRQISGANVLTF,.,TRBV11-2,TRBJ2-6,.
TGCAGCGTTGTCTGGCAAGGGGTTGGGCAGTTCTTC,CSVVWQGVGQFF,.,TRBV29-1,TRBJ2-1,.
TGTGCCAGCAGTAACCTCGGACTAGCGCACAACAATGAGCAGTTCTTC,CASSNLGLAHNNEQFF,TRBD2,TRBV6-6,TRBJ2-1,.
TGTGCCAGCAGTGAGAGTAGGCAGGAAAACTATGGCTACACCTTC,CASSESRQENYGYTF,.,TRBV2,TRBJ1-2,.
TGTGCCAGCAGCGTAATGCCAGGGGTAACTGAAGCTTTCTTT,CASSVMPGVTEAFF,.,TRBV9,TRBJ1-1,.
TGTGCCAGCAGTACTTTCACAGATACGCAGTATTTT,CASSTFTDTQYF,.,TRBV6-1,TRBJ2-3,.
TGTGCCAGCTCACCAGAGTTGAACACTGAAGCTTTCTTT,CASSPELNTEAFF,.,TRBV18,TRBJ1-1,few
TGTGCCAGCAGTGGGGGACTAGCGGGAACCAAAAACATTCAGTACTTC,CASSGGLAGTKNIQYF,TRBD2,TRBV2,TRBJ2-4,once
TGTGCCAGCATTCTACACAAGGGAGCGGCCTACGAGCAGTACTTC,CASILHKGAAYEQYF,.,TRBV6-1,TRBJ2-7,.
TGTGCCAGCAGCCCGGGACTAGCGGGAATAACGAACACCGGGGAGCTGTTTTTT,CASSPGLAGITNTGELFF,TRBD2,TRBV5-4,TRBJ2-2,.
TGCGCCAGCAGCCAAGAAAGTCAGGGGGCGCTTGGGGCCAACGTCCTGACTTTC,CASSQESQGALGANVLTF,TRBD1,TRBV4-1,TRBJ2-6,.
TGCGCCAGCAGCCAAGTGGCTAGCGGGAGGGGGGAAGATACGCAGTATTTT,CASSQVASGRGEDTQYF,TRBD2,TRBV4-1,TRBJ2-3,.
TGTGCCAGCAGCTGGGACTCGCATGGCTACACCTTC,CASSWDSHGYTF,.,TRBV7-9,TRBJ1-2,few
TGCAGCTACTCCCCGGGACAGACTTACAATGAGCAGTTCTTC,CSYSPGQTYNEQFF,TRBD1,TRBV29-1,TRBJ2-1,.
TGTGCCAGCGGTGTGGACAGGGATAACACTGAAGCTTTCTTT,CASGVDRDNTEAFF,TRBD1,TRBV27,TRBJ1-1,.
TGCAGCGTTGAAAACAGGGGGTTCACAGATACGCAGTATTTT,CSVENRGFTDTQYF,TRBD1,TRBV29-1,TRBJ2-3,.
TGCGCCAGCAGCCAAGTCGCGGGAGTGGAGACCCAGTACTTC,CASSQVAGVETQYF,TRBD2,TRBV4-1,TRBJ2-5,few
TGCGCCAGCGGGGACTTGAAAACCTACAATGAGCAGTTCTTC,CASGDLKTYNEQFF,.,TRBV5-1,TRBJ2-1,few
TGTGCCAGCAGCGTAGGGCAGGAATACACTGAAGCTTTCTTT,CASSVGQEYTEAFF,.,TRBV9,TRBJ1-1,.
TGTGCCAGCAGCGCGACTAGCGGGAACACCGGGGAGCTGTTTTTT,CASSATSGNTGELFF,TRBD2,TRBV11-2,TRBJ2-2,.
TGTGCCAGCAGCTTAGAACAGGGCTTAGGCTACGAGCAGTACTTC,CASSLEQGLGYEQYF,.,TRBV7-6,TRBJ2-7,.
TGTGCCAGCAGCTTGACAGCGGGCTCCTACGAGCAGTACTTC,CASSLTAGSYEQYF,.,TRBV5-4,TRBJ2-7,.